This T cell receptor beta chain was identified during a study of identical twins. TCRdb re-derived calls from the 5' RACE reads in MiXCR, one entry per CDR3 protein. The profile shows approximately 590,000 distinct CDR3 sequences, just under 10% of them singletons. The V end was cut by 4 bases, the J end by 2 bases, with 8 bases between. The germline V gene has CDR1 MNHNS and CDR2 SASEGT. This CDR3 contains 13 residues. This clonotype was counted at least ten times. Antigen unknown. Notes on the study in general: Where beta out-of-frame sequences were concerned, excess twin sharing was weaker. High-abundance cord blood beta clonotypes had fewer insertions; memory repertoires showed none. Analyses based on zero insertions could be partly confounded by invariant MAIT and iNKT cells.

In addition, the sample was reused for a study of yellow fever vaccine responses in identical twins. As reported in that work: Reportedly, twins showed a vaccine T cell response that looked partly convergent and partly personalized.

What was sequenced was PBMCs. This chain joins TRBV6-1 and TRBJ1-2; the D is unclear. This TCR was recovered from a woman aged 18-29 years in good health. Here the CDR3 reads CASSAAFNYGYTF. The CDR3 coding sequence is TGTGCCAGCAGTGCGGCATTCAACTATGGCTACACCTTC.